This T cell receptor beta chain was sequenced for a study of blood T cell repertoires in COVID-19. In the study overall: From T cells, B-cell-depleted T cells, or PBMCs came the material, which was cDNA or gDNA.

The CDR3 is 17 amino acids. With 5 bases removed from V and 9 bases from J, the gap between germline ends came to 26 bases. Per germline, CDR1 MDHEN and CDR2 SYDVKM. TCRdb's table, derived via immunoSEQ multiplex PCR, lists solely in-frame clones and lacks some. Seen here are 180,000 or so clones, 65% to 90% observed once, and the top ten hold about 8.2%. This clonotype was sampled from a man between 60 and 70 years old with acute or convalescent COVID-19. This rearrangement joins TRBV28 to TRBJ1-5; D perhaps matches TRBD1 (6 bases). Sample: peripheral blood. In DNA form, the CDR3 reads TGTGCCAGCAGTCCCTCACCTGGACAGTACCTTCTCTCGCCCCAGCATTTT. This codes for CASSPSPGQYLLSPQHF.